The sequence of this TCR beta chain was determined in a study of early T cells in non-severe SARS-CoV-2 infection. About the study: Sequenced bulk RNA came from whole blood that was unsorted, and chains were unpaired.

Study results and caveats: There was a bias toward anti-spike CD8 responses in VDJdb matching, which missed private and CD4 specificities.

Unique molecular identifiers were attached to individual cDNA molecules. From the 5' RACE reads, TCRdb called clonotypes with MiXCR, one entry per CDR3 protein. Here the sample spans 55,000 to 65,000 distinct CDR3 sequences, approximately 15% being singletons. This clonotype occurred a few times. No antigen is known for it. The sample in question was whole blood, obtained at baseline. This receptor was obtained from an adult who was a healthcare worker with PCR-confirmed SARS-CoV-2 infection or an uninfected control (not recorded which).

The CDR3 sequence is CASGIDGTGELFF. In DNA form, the CDR3 reads TGTGCCAGCGGGATCGACGGAACCGGGGAGCTGTTTTTT. The rearrangement uses TRBV9 and TRBJ2-2; no definite D call. The CDR3 has 13 residues. Trimming shortened V by 7 bases and J by 5 bases, and 12 bases separated the two germline ends. Germline V gene lookup returns CDR1 SGDLS and CDR2 YYNGEE.